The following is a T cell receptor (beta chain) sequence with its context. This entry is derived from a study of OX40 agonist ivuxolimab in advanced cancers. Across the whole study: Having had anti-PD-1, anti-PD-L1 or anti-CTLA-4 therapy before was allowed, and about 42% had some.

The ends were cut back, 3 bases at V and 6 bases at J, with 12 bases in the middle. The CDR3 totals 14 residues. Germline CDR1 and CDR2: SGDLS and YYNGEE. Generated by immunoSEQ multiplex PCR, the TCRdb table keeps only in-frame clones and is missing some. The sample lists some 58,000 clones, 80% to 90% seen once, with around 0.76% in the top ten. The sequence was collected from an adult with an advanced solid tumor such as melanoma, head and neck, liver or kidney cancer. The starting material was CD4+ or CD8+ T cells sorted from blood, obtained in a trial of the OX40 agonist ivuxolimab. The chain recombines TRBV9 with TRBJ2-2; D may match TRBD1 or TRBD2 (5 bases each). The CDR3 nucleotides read TGTGCCAGCAGCGCCACCGGGACCCCCGGGGAGCTGTTTTTT. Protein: CASSATGTPGELFF.